The entry that follows covers one TCR beta chain sequence. With 3 bases clipped from V and 4 bases from J, the junction kept 6 bases outside the gene matches. The germline CDR1 and CDR2 sequences are LGHNA and YSLEER. The CDR3 spans 15 residues. This entry belongs to a study of blood T cell repertoires in COVID-19. About the research overall: The origin of the acute and convalescent COVID-19 samples was the United States, Italy and Spain.

Measured with immunoSEQ multiplex PCR; TCRdb has only the in-frame clones, and not every one. The sample gives approximately 160,000 clones, just over 85% of which show up once; around 6.6% is in the top ten. Sequenced material: peripheral blood. The TCR originated in a man in his forties or fifties with active or convalescent COVID-19. The chain carries TRBV4-3 and TRBJ2-3, with 8 bases that match TRBD2. CDR3 sequence (DNA): TGCGCCAGCAGCCAGTTAGCGGGACCACCAGATACGCAGTATTTT. Its protein is CASSQLAGPPDTQYF.